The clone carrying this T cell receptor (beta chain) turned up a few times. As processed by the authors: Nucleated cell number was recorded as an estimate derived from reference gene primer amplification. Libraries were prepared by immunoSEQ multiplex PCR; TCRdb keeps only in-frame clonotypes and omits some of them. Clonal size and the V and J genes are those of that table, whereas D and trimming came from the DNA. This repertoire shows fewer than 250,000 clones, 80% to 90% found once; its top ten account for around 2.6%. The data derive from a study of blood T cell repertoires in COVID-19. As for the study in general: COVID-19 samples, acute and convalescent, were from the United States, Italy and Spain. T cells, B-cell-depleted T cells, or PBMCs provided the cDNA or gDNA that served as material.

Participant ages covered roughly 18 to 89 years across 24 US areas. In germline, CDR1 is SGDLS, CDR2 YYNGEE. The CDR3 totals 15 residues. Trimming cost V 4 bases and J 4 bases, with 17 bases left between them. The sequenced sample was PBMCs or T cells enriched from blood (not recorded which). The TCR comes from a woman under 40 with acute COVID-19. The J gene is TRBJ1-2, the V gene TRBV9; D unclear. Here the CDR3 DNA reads TGTGCCAGCAGCCTCCAAGGAGAGGCGAGCTATGGCTACACCTTC. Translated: CASSLQGEASYGYTF.